This T cell receptor beta chain was captured by sequencing in a study of resident and recirculating memory T cells in vitiligo. Produced via immunoSEQ multiplex PCR; TCRdb's table is partial and in-frame only. The table has tens of thousands of clones, 90% to 95% seen once; the top ten hold 4% to 5.5%. The J segment lost 3 bases and the V segment lost 3 bases, leaving 7 bases of the junction unmatched. The CDR3 loop spans 16 amino acids. Looked up from germline, CDR1 is MDHEN and CDR2 is SYDVKM. The V and J genes are TRBV28 and TRBJ2-7; 11 positions match TRBD1. This clonotype was sampled from a male donor with vitiligo. Sequencing input: blood. This CDR3 is CASSFIPGTGGYEQYF. For the CDR3, the DNA is TGTGCCAGCAGTTTTATCCCCGGGACAGGGGGCTACGAGCAGTACTTC. Together with reference TRBV28 and TRBJ2-7, the CDR3 gives the full variable domain: DVKVTQSSRYLVKRTGEKVFLECVQDMDHENMFWYRQDPGLGLRLIYFSYDVKMKEKGDIPEGYSVSREKKERFSLILESASTNQTSMYLCASSFIPGTGGYEQYFGPGTRLTVT.